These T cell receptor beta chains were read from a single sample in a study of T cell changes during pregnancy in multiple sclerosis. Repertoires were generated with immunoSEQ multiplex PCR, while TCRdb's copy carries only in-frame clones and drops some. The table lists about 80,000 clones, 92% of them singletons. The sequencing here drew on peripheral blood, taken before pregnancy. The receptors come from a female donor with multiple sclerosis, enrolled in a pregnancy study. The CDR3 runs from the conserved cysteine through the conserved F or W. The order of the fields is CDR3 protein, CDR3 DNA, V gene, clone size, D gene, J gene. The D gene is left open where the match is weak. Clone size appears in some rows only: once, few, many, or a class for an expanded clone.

CDR3 protein: CASAGQVDNEQFF
CDR3 DNA: TGTGCCAGCGCAGGACAGGTCGACAATGAGCAGTTCTTC
V gene: TRBV7-9
clone size: .
D gene: TRBD1
J gene: TRBJ2-1

CDR3 protein: CASSTSLKDTQYF
CDR3 DNA: TGTGCCAGCAGCACCAGTCTCAAAGATACGCAGTATTTT
V gene: TRBV9
clone size: .
D gene: .
J gene: TRBJ2-3

CDR3 protein: CASSLTVSSYEQYF
CDR3 DNA: TGTGCCAGCTCCTTAACAGTGAGCTCCTACGAGCAGTACTTC
V gene: TRBV27
clone size: .
D gene: .
J gene: TRBJ2-7

CDR3 protein: CASSMARGLIGEQFF
CDR3 DNA: TGTGCCAGTAGTATGGCCAGGGGGCTCATCGGTGAGCAGTTCTTC
V gene: TRBV19
clone size: .
D gene: TRBD1
J gene: TRBJ2-1

CDR3 protein: CASRWDLRGNTEAFF
CDR3 DNA: TGTGCCAGCAGGTGGGACTTGCGGGGCAACACTGAAGCTTTCTTT
V gene: TRBV2
clone size: .
D gene: .
J gene: TRBJ1-1

CDR3 protein: CASSLAGTNYEQYF
CDR3 DNA: TGTGCCAGCAGCTTGGCCGGGACTAACTACGAGCAGTACTTC
V gene: TRBV5-5
clone size: .
D gene: TRBD2
J gene: TRBJ2-7

CDR3 protein: CASSIRQGGEKLFF
CDR3 DNA: TGTGCCAGCAGTATCCGACAGGGTGGTGAAAAACTGTTTTTT
V gene: TRBV28
clone size: .
D gene: TRBD1
J gene: TRBJ1-4

CDR3 protein: CASSLAPGQNQPQHF
CDR3 DNA: TGTGCCAGCAGCTTGGCCCCGGGACAGAATCAGCCCCAGCATTTT
V gene: TRBV5-5
clone size: .
D gene: TRBD1
J gene: TRBJ1-5

CDR3 protein: CASSIAGQGYEQYF
CDR3 DNA: TGTGCCAGTAGTATCGCGGGACAGGGGTACGAGCAGTACTTC
V gene: TRBV19
clone size: .
D gene: TRBD1
J gene: TRBJ2-7

CDR3 protein: CASSPRGTPRGELFF
CDR3 DNA: TGTGCCAGCAGCCCAAGAGGGACACCTCGGGGGGAGCTGTTTTTT
V gene: TRBV7-2
clone size: once
D gene: .
J gene: TRBJ2-2

CDR3 protein: CASSLRQGGVDEQFF
CDR3 DNA: TGTGCCAGCAGCTTAAGACAGGGAGGAGTGGATGAGCAGTTCTTC
V gene: TRBV7-3
clone size: .
D gene: .
J gene: TRBJ2-1

CDR3 protein: CASSPLTSGSGSEQYF
CDR3 DNA: TGTGCCAGCAGTCCTCTCACTAGCGGGAGTGGTTCCGAGCAGTACTTC
V gene: TRBV27
clone size: .
D gene: TRBD2
J gene: TRBJ2-7

CDR3 protein: CASSPSAGEETQYF
CDR3 DNA: TGTGCCAGCAGCCCCTCAGCGGGAGAAGAGACCCAGTACTTC
V gene: TRBV9
clone size: .
D gene: TRBD2
J gene: TRBJ2-5

CDR3 protein: CASSWGQGLFGYTF
CDR3 DNA: TGTGCCAGCAGTTGGGGACAGGGACTTTTTGGCTACACCTTC
V gene: TRBV6-5
clone size: .
D gene: TRBD1
J gene: TRBJ1-2

CDR3 protein: CASSHQAVGLYEQYF
CDR3 DNA: TGTGCCAGCAGCCACCAGGCCGTAGGATTATACGAGCAGTACTTC
V gene: TRBV14
clone size: .
D gene: .
J gene: TRBJ2-7

CDR3 protein: CASSIASGRGKRELFF
CDR3 DNA: TGTGCCAGTAGTATTGCTAGCGGGAGGGGGAAGAGGGAGCTGTTTTTT
V gene: TRBV19
clone size: .
D gene: TRBD2
J gene: TRBJ2-2

CDR3 protein: CASSKQGFHQPQHF
CDR3 DNA: TGTGCCAGCAGTAAACAGGGTTTTCATCAGCCCCAGCATTTT
V gene: TRBV6-5
clone size: .
D gene: .
J gene: TRBJ1-5